A single sample is the source of the 5 T cell receptor beta chains below, sequenced in a study of shared clonotypes between healthy human individuals (dated by TCRdb to 2020 to 2022). The library relied on the immunoSEQ multiplex PCR assay. TCRdb took over this immuneACCESS table, retaining in-frame rearrangements with V and J assigned. Such tables are incomplete; in checked studies, under half of the missing clones stem from an unresolved V gene, and the remainder is unexplained. The table for this sample lists about 2.4 million clones; approximately 94% of them were counted only once. In total, the top ten clones hold roughly 0.39% of the sample. Sequenced input: naive CD4+ T cells from PBMCs. In the paper's terms, the cell subset or site label means: CD45RA+ positively selected. The receptors were sampled from a man between 18 and 29 years old in good health. Some clones in this sample may be carry-over from other donors' samples.

This clone was seen only once. J is TRBJ2-4 and V is TRBV27, with unresolved D. Trimming cost V 5 bases and J 1 base, with 9 bases left between them. Germline V CDR1 and CDR2: MNHEY, SMNVEV (reference sequence). The CDR3 is 14 amino acids. The CDR3 sequence is CASSGPLAKNIQYF. The CDR3 DNA follows: TGTGCCAGCAGTGGACCCCTGGCCAAAAACATTCAGTACTTC.

The gene calls are TRBV11-2 and TRBJ2-2; weak D call: TRBD2 (6 bases). The CDR3 length is 15 residues. V gave up 2 bases and J gave up 7 bases, with 14 bases separating them. CDR1 SGHAT and CDR2 FQNNGV come from the germline V gene. CDR3 sequence reads: CASSLPGRGGGELFF. CDR3 DNA: TGTGCCAGCAGCTTACCCGGGAGAGGCGGCGGGGAGCTGTTTTTT.

This chain joins TRBV27 and TRBJ2-6; tentatively, D is TRBD1 or TRBD2 (5 bases each). V was shortened by 3 bases and J by 4 bases, with 10 bases between the two germline ends. Germline loops: CDR1 MNHEY, CDR2 SMNVEV (reference sequence). This CDR3 contains 15 residues. Here the CDR3 DNA reads TGTGCCAGCAGTTTTGGGACGAAAGGGGCCAACGTCCTGACTTTC. Protein product: CASSFGTKGANVLTF.

V gene TRBV29-1 combines with J gene TRBJ2-5; tentative D call: TRBD2 (5 bases). The germline V and J ends were trimmed by 4 bases and 6 bases, with 18 bases remaining between them. Germline CDR1 is SQVTM and CDR2 is ANQGSEA. CDR3 size: 14 residues. The CDR3 DNA reads TGCAGCGTTGTTAAGCCCCAGGACGGGAAGACCCAGTACTTC. It translates to CSVVKPQDGKTQYF. Together with reference TRBV29-1 and TRBJ2-5, the CDR3 gives the full variable domain: SAVISQKPSRDICQRGTSLTIQCQVDSQVTMMFWYRQQPGQSLTLIATANQGSEATYESGFVIDKFPISRPNLTFSTLTVSNMSPEDSSIYLCSVVKPQDGKTQYFGPGTRLLVL.

The chain recombines TRBV28 with TRBJ1-5; D uncertain. This CDR3 comprises 11 residues. Germline V gene sequence: CDR1 MDHEN, CDR2 SYDVKM. Trimming left V 5 bases short and J 6 bases short, with 5 bases between. The CDR3 nucleotides are TGTGCCAGCAGTAACGTTCAGCCCCAGCATTTT. Amino acids: CASSNVQPQHF.